This paragraph reports one TCR beta chain. The antigen is undetermined. Produced via immunoSEQ multiplex PCR; TCRdb's table is partial and in-frame only. The table lists about 86,000 clones, around 89% of them singletons. These data originate in a study of graft-versus-host responses after intestinal transplantation. Study at large: Anti-thymocyte globulin induction, then tacrolimus and steroids for about three years, went to all recipients.

CDR3 length: 17 residues. Trimming took 3 bases from V and 2 from J; bases not matched to a gene: 8. Germline V gene lookup returns CDR1 SGHTA and CDR2 FQGTGA. The material sequenced was unstimulated CD4+ T cells sorted from spleen or lymph node cells, taken before transplant. The chain joins TRBV7-3 to TRBJ2-3; 10 nucleotides line up with TRBD2. This sequence originates from a human donor who was the organ donor for an intestinal transplant. The DNA of the CDR3 is TGTGCCAGCAGCTTCCGGGGAGCGGGGGGGGTCACAGATACGCAGTATTTT. It codes for CASSFRGAGGVTDTQYF. The entire variable domain, with the rest obtained from reference TRBV7-3 and TRBJ2-3, is as follows: GAGVSQTPSNKVTEKGKYVELRCDPISGHTALYWYRQSLGQGPEFLIYFQGTGAADDSGLPNDRFFAVRPEGSVSTLKIQRTERGDSAVYLCASSFRGAGGVTDTQYFGPGTRLTVL.